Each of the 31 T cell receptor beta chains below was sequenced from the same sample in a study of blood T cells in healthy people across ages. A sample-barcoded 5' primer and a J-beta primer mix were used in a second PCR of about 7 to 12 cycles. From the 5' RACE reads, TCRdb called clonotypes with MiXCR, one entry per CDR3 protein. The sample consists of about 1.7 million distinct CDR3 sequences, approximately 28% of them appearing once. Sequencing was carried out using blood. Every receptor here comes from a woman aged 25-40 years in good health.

The CDR3 nucleotides are TGTGCCAGCAGATCTTCAGGGGGAGCGGGGGGGGACAATGAGCAGTTCTTC. This gives the protein CASRSSGGAGGDNEQFF. The chain has TRBV6-6 and TRBJ2-1; the match to TRBD2 covers 10 bases. The CDR3 spans 17 residues. The V gene end was trimmed by 6 bases and the J gene end by 5 bases; junction bases not matched to a gene: 13. Germline CDR1 MNHNY, CDR2 SVGAGI (reference sequence).

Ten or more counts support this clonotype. The CDR3 protein is CSVEVDPGQGWGYTF. The CDR3 DNA sequence: TGCAGCGTTGAAGTCGATCCGGGCCAGGGCTGGGGCTACACCTTC. The chain employs TRBV29-1 and TRBJ1-2, with D perhaps TRBD1 (5 bases). The CDR3 loop spans 15 amino acids. From germline, CDR1 is SQVTM and CDR2 ANQGSEA. Trimming shortened V by 1 base and J by 8 bases, and 20 bases separated the two germline ends. Combining the CDR3 with reference TRBV29-1 and TRBJ1-2 gives the whole variable domain SAVISQKPSRDICQRGTSLTIQCQVDSQVTMMFWYRQQPGQSLTLIATANQGSEATYESGFVIDKFPISRPNLTFSTLTVSNMSPEDSSIYLCSVEVDPGQGWGYTFGSGTRLTVV.

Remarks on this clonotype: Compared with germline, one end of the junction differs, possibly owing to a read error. The CDR3 protein is CASGLTGTGTLNTEAFF. For the CDR3, the DNA is TGTGCCAGCGGCTTAACCGGGACAGGGACTTTGAACACTGAAGCTTTCTTT. V and J are TRBV7-2 and TRBJ1-1, with 9 positions matching TRBD1. CDR3 length equals 17 residues. Germline V CDR1 and CDR2: SGHTA, FQGNSA.

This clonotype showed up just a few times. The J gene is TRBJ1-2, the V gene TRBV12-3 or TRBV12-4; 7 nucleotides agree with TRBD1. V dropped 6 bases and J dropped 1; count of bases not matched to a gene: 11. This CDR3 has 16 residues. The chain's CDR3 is CASRVRFGQVNYGYTF. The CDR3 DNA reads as TGTGCCAGCAGGGTCCGGTTTGGACAGGTTAACTATGGCTACACCTTC.

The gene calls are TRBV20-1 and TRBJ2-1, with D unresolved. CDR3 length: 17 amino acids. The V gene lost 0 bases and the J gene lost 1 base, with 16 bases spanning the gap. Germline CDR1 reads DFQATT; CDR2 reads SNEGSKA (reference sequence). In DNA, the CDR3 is TGCAGTGCTAGAGATGAAGGCCTAACCATATCCTACAATGAGCAGTTCTTC. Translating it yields CSARDEGLTISYNEQFF.

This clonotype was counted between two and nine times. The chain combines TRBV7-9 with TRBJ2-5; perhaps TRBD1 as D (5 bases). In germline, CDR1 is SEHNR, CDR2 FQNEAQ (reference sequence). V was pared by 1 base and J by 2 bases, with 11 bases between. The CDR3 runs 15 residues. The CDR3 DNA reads TGTGCCAGCAGCTTAGGTTGGCAGGGACAAGAGACCCAGTACTTC. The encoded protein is CASSLGWQGQETQYF.

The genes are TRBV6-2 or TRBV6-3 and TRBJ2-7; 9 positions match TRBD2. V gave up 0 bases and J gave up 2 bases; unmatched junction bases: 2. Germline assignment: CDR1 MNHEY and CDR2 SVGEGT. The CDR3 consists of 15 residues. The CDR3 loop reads CASSYSIAGAYEQYF. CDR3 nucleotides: TGTGCCAGCAGTTACTCGATAGCGGGGGCCTACGAGCAGTACTTC.

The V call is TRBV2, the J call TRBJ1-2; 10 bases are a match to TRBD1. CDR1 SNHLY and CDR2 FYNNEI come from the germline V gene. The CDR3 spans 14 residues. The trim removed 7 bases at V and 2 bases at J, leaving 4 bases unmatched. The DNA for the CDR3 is TGTGCCAGCACCGGGACAGGGGTGAACTATGGCTACACCTTC. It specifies CASTGTGVNYGYTF.

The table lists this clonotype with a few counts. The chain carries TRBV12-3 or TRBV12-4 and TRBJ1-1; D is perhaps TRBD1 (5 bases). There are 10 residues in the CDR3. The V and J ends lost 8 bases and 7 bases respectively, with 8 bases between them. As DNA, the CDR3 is TGTGCCAGCGGGGGAGTTGAAGCTTTCTTT. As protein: CASGGVEAFF.

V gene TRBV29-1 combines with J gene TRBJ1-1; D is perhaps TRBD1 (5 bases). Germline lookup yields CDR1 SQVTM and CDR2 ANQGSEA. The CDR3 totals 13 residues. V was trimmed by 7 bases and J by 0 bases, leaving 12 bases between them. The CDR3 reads CSAPTEMNTEAFF. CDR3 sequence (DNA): TGCAGCGCTCCGACAGAGATGAACACTGAAGCTTTCTTT.

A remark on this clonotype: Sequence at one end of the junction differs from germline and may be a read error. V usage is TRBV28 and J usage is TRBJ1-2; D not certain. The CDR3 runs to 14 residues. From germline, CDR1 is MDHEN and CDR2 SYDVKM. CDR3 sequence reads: CAGSLMGNRRGYTF. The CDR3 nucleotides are TGTGCCGGCAGTTTAATGGGAAATCGGCGTGGCTACACCTTC.

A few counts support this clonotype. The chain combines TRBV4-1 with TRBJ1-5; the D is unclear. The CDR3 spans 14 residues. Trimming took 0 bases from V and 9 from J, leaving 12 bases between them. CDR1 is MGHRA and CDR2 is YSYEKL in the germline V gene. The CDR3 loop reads CASSQEDAGRPQHF. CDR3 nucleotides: TGCGCCAGCAGCCAAGAAGACGCCGGAAGGCCCCAGCATTTT.

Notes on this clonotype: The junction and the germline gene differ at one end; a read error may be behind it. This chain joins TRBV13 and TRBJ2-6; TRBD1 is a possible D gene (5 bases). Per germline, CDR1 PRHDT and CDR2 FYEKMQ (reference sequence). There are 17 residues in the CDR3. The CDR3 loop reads CASSLDGVLSGANVRTF. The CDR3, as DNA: TGTGCCAGCAGCTTAGATGGGGTCCTCTCTGGGGCCAACGTCCGGACTTTC.

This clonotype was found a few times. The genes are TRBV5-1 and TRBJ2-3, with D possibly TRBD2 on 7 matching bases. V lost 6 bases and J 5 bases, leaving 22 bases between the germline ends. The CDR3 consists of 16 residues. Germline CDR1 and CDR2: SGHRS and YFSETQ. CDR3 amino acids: CASTALGRGQGDTQYF. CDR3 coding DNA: TGCGCCAGCACCGCCTTGGGGCGGGGGCAAGGAGATACGCAGTATTTT.

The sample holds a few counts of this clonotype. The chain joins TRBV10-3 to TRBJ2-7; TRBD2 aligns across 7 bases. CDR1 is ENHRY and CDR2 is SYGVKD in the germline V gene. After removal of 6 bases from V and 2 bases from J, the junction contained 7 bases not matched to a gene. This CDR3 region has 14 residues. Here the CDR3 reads CAIRGGTETYEQYF. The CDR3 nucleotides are TGTGCCATCAGGGGGGGGACGGAGACCTACGAGCAGTACTTC.

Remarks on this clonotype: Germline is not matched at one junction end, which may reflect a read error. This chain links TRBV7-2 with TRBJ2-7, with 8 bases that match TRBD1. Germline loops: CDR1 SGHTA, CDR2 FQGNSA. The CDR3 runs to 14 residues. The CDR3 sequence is CASSPQGAAYERYF. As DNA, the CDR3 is TGTGCCAGCAGCCCCCAGGGGGCCGCCTACGAGCGGTACTTC.

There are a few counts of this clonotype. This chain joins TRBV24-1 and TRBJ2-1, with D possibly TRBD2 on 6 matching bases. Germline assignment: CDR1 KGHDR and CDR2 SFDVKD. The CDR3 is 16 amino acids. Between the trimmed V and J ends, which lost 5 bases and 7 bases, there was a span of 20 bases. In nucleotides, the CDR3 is TGTGCCACCAGTGCAACCACTAGCCCCCGGCGGAATGAGCAGTTCTTC. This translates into CATSATTSPRRNEQFF.

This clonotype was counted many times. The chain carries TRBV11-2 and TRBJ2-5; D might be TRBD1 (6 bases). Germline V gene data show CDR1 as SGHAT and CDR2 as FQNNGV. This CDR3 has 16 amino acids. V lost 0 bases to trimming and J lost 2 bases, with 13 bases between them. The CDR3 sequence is CASSLEFQGKQETQYF. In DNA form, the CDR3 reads TGTGCCAGCAGCTTAGAATTCCAGGGGAAACAAGAGACCCAGTACTTC.

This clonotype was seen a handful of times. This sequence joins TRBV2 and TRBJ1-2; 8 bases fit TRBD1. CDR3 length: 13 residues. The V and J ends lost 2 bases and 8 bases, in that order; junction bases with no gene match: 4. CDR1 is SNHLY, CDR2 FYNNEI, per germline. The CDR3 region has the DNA TGTGCCAGCAGTGAAAGGGGGACAGGAGGCTACACCTTC. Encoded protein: CASSERGTGGYTF.

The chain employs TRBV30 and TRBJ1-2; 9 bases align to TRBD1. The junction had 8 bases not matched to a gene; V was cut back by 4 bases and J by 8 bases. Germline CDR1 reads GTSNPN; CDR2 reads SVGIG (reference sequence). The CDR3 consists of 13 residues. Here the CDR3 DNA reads TGTGCCTGGATGGTCGGACAGGGGCAGGGCTACACCTTC. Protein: CAWMVGQGQGYTF.

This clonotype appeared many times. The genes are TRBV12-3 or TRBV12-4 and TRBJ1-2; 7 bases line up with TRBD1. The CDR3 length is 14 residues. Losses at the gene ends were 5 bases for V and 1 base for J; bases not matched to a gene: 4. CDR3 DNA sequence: TGTGCCAGCAGTACGGGACAGCTTAACTATGGCTACACCTTC. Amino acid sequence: CASSTGQLNYGYTF.

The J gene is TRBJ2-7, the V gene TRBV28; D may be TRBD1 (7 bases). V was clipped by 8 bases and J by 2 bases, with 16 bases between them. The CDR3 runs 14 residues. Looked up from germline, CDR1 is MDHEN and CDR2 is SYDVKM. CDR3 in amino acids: CASLSQGGTYEQYF. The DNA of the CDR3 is TGTGCCAGCCTTTCCCAGGGGGGCACCTACGAGCAGTACTTC.

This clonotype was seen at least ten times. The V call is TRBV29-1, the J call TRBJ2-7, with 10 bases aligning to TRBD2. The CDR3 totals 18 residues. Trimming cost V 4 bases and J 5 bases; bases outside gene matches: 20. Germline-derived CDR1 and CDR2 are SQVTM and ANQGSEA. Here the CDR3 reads CSVGGSKFLAGESNEQYF. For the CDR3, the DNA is TGCAGCGTTGGGGGCTCTAAATTCCTAGCGGGAGAAAGCAACGAGCAGTACTTC.

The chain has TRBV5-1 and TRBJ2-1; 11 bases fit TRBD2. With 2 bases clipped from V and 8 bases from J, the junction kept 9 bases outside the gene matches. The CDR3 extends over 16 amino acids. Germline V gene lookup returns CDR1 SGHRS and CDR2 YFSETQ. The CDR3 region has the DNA TGCGCCAGCAGCTTTTTGACTAGCGGGACGTCCGATGAGCAGTTCTTC. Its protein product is CASSFLTSGTSDEQFF.

The DNA for the CDR3 is TGTGCCAGCAAAAAACAGTCTCCCTGGGATGAGCAGTTCTTC. Encoded protein: CASKKQSPWDEQFF. The V gene is TRBV28, the J gene TRBJ2-1; D remains unclear. The V and J ends lost 7 bases and 8 bases respectively, with 18 bases between them. This CDR3 is 14 amino acids long. Germline V gene lookup returns CDR1 MDHEN and CDR2 SYDVKM.

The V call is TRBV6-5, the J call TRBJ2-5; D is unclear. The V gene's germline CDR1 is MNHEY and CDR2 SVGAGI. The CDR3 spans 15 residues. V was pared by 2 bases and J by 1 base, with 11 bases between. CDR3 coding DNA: TGTGCCAGCAGTTACGTCCGGGCAGGCCAAGAGACCCAGTACTTC. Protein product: CASSYVRAGQETQYF.

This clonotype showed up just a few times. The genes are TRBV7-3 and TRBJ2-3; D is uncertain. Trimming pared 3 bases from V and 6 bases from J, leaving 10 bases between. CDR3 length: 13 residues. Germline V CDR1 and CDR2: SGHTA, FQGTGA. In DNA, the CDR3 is TGTGCCAGCAGCTTGTTGCAGTCGGATACGCAGTATTTT. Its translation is CASSLLQSDTQYF. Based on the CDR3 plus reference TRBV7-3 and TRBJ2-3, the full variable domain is GAGVSQTPSNKVTEKGKYVELRCDPISGHTALYWYRQSLGQGPEFLIYFQGTGAADDSGLPNDRFFAVRPEGSVSTLKIQRTERGDSAVYLCASSLLQSDTQYFGPGTRLTVL.

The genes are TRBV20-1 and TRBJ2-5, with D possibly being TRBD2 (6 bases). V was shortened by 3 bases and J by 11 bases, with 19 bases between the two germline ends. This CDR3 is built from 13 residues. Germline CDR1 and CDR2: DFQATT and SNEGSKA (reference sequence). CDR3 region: CSARDYRKYEQYF. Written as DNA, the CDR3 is TGCAGTGCTAGGGACTATCGGAAGTATGAGCAGTACTTC.

The CDR3 is CASSSRTGPNYGYTF. In DNA form, the CDR3 reads TGTGCCAGCAGCTCTCGGACAGGTCCTAACTATGGCTACACCTTC. The chain links TRBV9 to TRBJ1-2, with 7 bases aligning to TRBD1. The J segment lost 0 bases and the V segment lost 4 bases, leaving 6 bases of the junction unmatched. Germline lookup yields CDR1 SGDLS and CDR2 YYNGEE. CDR3 length: 15 amino acids.

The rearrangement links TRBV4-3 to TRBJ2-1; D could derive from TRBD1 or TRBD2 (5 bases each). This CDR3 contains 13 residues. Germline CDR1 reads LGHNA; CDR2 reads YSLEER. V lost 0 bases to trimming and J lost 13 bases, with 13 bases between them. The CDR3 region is CASSQDRGWDQFF. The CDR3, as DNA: TGCGCCAGCAGCCAAGATCGCGGGTGGGACCAGTTCTTC.

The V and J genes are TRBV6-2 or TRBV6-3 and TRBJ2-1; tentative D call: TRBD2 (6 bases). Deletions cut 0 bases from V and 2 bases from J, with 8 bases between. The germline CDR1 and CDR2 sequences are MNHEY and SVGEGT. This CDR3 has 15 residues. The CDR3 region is CASSYSTGAYNEQFF. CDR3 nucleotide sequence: TGTGCCAGCAGTTACTCAACGGGGGCCTACAATGAGCAGTTCTTC.